The 20 T cell receptor beta chains below were found in one sample sequenced in a study of blood T cell repertoires in COVID-19. Some clones are missing from TCRdb's copy, which holds only in-frame ones; the method was immunoSEQ multiplex PCR. The sample lists 200,000 to 300,000 clones, more than 75% occurring once. The material sequenced was peripheral blood. These receptors were collected from a woman in her sixties or seventies who had recovered from COVID-19.

The gene calls are TRBV3-1 (or the pseudogene TRBV3-2) and TRBJ1-4, with D hard to call. Deletions cut 2 bases from V and 4 bases from J, with 17 bases between. The germline CDR1 and CDR2 sequences are LGHDT and YNNKEL (reference sequence). This CDR3 is 17 amino acids long. This CDR3 is CASSQIKGDGYNEKLFF. The CDR3 region has the DNA TGTGCCAGCAGCCAAATAAAGGGAGACGGATATAATGAAAAACTGTTTTTT.

This rearrangement joins TRBV7-3 to TRBJ2-1; tentative D call: TRBD2 (7 bases). The CDR3 loop spans 18 amino acids. The germline CDR1 and CDR2 sequences are SGHTA and FQGTGA. V was clipped by 4 bases and J by 0 bases, with 19 bases between them. For the CDR3, the DNA is TGTGCCAGCAGCTCGATTCCGCGGGGGCCTAGCTCCTACAATGAGCAGTTCTTC. It yields the protein CASSSIPRGPSSYNEQFF.

The chain joins TRBV15 to TRBJ2-3; tentatively, D is TRBD1 (8 bases). Germline V lookup: CDR1 LNHNV, CDR2 YYDKDF (reference sequence). The CDR3 consists of 17 residues. With 5 bases removed from V and 2 bases from J, the gap between germline ends came to 20 bases. The CDR3 DNA reads as TGTGCCACCAGCGGGAGGGGGACAGGCGGGGTCACAGATACGCAGTATTTT. This gives the protein CATSGRGTGGVTDTQYF.

The V call is TRBV5-6, the J call TRBJ2-7; TRBD2 matches at 10 bases. The germline CDR1 and CDR2 sequences are SGHDT and YYEEEE. J gave up 5 bases and V 2 bases, and 10 bases lay outside the gene matches. The CDR3 is made up of 16 amino acids. The CDR3 spells CASSFSQSGGADEQYF. DNA of the CDR3: TGTGCCAGCAGCTTTTCCCAAAGCGGGGGGGCCGACGAGCAGTACTTC.

The chain has TRBV28 and TRBJ1-6; the D is unclear. CDR3 length: 11 residues. The V gene lost 3 bases and the J gene lost 17 bases, with 11 bases spanning the gap. Germline lookup yields CDR1 MDHEN and CDR2 SYDVKM. The CDR3 region is CASSFWGVFHF. CDR3 in DNA: TGTGCCAGCAGTTTTTGGGGAGTCTTCCACTTT.

This clone was recorded only once. The gene calls are TRBV19 and TRBJ1-1; 7 bases map to TRBD1. Germline V gene data show CDR1 as LNHDA and CDR2 as SQIVND (reference sequence). V lost 5 bases to trimming and J lost 6 bases; unmatched junction nucleotides: 6. This CDR3 spans 13 amino acids. The CDR3: CASSVDQGAEAFF. The CDR3, as DNA: TGTGCCAGTAGTGTCGATCAGGGGGCTGAAGCTTTCTTT. Full variable domain (rest looked up from reference TRBV19 and TRBJ1-1): DGGITQSPKYLFRKEGQNVTLSCEQNLNHDAMYWYRQDPGQGLRLIYYSQIVNDFQKGDIAEGYSVSREKKESFPLTVTSAQKNPTAFYLCASSVDQGAEAFFGQGTRLTVV.

The V gene is TRBV3-1 (or the pseudogene TRBV3-2), the J gene TRBJ2-3; 12 nucleotides agree with TRBD1. V was clipped by 3 bases and J by 4 bases; unmatched bases: 2. The CDR3 contains 15 residues. Germline values: CDR1 LGHDT, CDR2 YNNKEL (reference sequence). The CDR3: CASSQGQGAADTQYF. The CDR3 DNA follows: TGTGCCAGCAGCCAGGGACAGGGGGCTGCAGATACGCAGTATTTT.

This clone was seen a handful of times. V usage is TRBV19 and J usage is TRBJ1-5; D may be TRBD1 (5 bases). CDR3 length: 15 residues. CDR1 is LNHDA, CDR2 SQIVND, per germline (reference sequence). V lost 8 bases and J 4 bases, leaving 18 bases between the germline ends. The CDR3 region has the DNA TGTGCCAGTTTACCGCAGGGAGGGCGGAATCAGCCCCAGCATTTT. Translating it yields CASLPQGGRNQPQHF.

The chain uses TRBV7-2 and TRBJ2-2, with a weak D call TRBD1 (6 bases). The CDR3 has 14 residues. Trimming took 7 bases from V and 0 from J, leaving 9 bases between them. Germline values: CDR1 SGHTA, CDR2 FQGNSA. DNA of the CDR3: TGTGCCAGCAACAGGGACGCGAACACCGGGGAGCTGTTTTTT. As protein: CASNRDANTGELFF.

The J gene is TRBJ1-2, the V gene TRBV19; D ambiguous. Germline V lookup: CDR1 LNHDA, CDR2 SQIVND (reference sequence). V lost 1 base, J lost 1 base, and 13 bases lay in between. The CDR3 is 16 amino acids. The CDR3 DNA reads as TGTGCCAGTAGTATAGCTGGTGGAGGAAGTAACTATGGCTACACCTTC. Translation: CASSIAGGGSNYGYTF.

This chain uses TRBV4-1 with TRBJ1-3, with 10 bases identical to TRBD1. V lost 5 bases and J lost 7; bases outside the gene matches: 11. CDR3 size: 16 residues. The V gene's germline CDR1 is MGHRA and CDR2 YSYEKL. The CDR3, as DNA: TGCGCCAGCAGCGACCGGGACAGGGGATTAGTGAACACCATATATTTT. It is translated as CASSDRDRGLVNTIYF.

The DNA for the CDR3 is TGTGCCAGCAGTTCGTGGCGCAGGACAGTGAATGAAAAACTGTTTTTT. Translation gives CASSSWRRTVNEKLFF. The chain joins TRBV27 to TRBJ1-4; weak D call: TRBD1 (6 bases). V lost 4 bases and J 5 bases, leaving 17 bases between the germline ends. The CDR3 is made up of 16 amino acids. The germline gives CDR1 MNHEY, CDR2 SMNVEV (reference sequence).

V usage is TRBV15 and J usage is TRBJ2-7; 15 nucleotides match TRBD2. Germline assignment: CDR1 LNHNV and CDR2 YYDKDF (reference sequence). The CDR3 is 15 residues long. The ends lost 3 bases at V and 4 bases at J; junction bases unmatched: 1. CDR3 DNA: TGTGCCACCAGCAGGGGGACTAGCGGGGGGTACGAGCAGTACTTC. Translation: CATSRGTSGGYEQYF. Drawing the rest from reference TRBV15 and TRBJ2-7, the complete variable domain is DAMVIQNPRYQVTQFGKPVTLSCSQTLNHNVMYWYQQKSSQAPKLLFHYYDKDFNNEADTPDNFQSRRPNTSFCFLDIRSPGLGDTAMYLCATSRGTSGGYEQYFGPGTRLTVT.

The J gene is TRBJ1-2, the V gene TRBV9, with D maybe TRBD1 (5 bases). There are 14 residues in the CDR3. Trimming took off 2 bases at V and 4 bases at J, with 12 bases between the two ends. Germline loops: CDR1 SGDLS, CDR2 YYNGEE. CDR3 sequence reads: CASSVAGGSYGYTF. Here the CDR3 DNA reads TGTGCCAGCAGCGTTGCCGGGGGGAGCTATGGCTACACCTTC.

This clone has more than one count but fewer than ten. This chain joins TRBV12-3 or TRBV12-4 and TRBJ1-1, with a weak D call TRBD1 (6 bases). Trimming removed 3 bases from V and 8 bases from J, with 13 bases in between. This CDR3 spans 13 amino acids. CDR3 nucleotides: TGTGCCAGCAGTTTGGAACAGGGATTAGAAGCTTTCTTT. Its translation: CASSLEQGLEAFF.

The V and J genes are TRBV6-5 and TRBJ1-2; 7 nucleotides line up with TRBD1. The germline V gene encodes CDR1 MNHEY and CDR2 SVGAGI. The trim removed 6 bases at V and 6 bases at J, leaving 10 bases unmatched. CDR3 length equals 14 residues. CDR3 sequence: CASSATGQENGYTF. In DNA, the CDR3 is TGTGCCAGCAGCGCAACCGGACAGGAAAATGGCTACACCTTC.

The chain carries TRBV10-3 and TRBJ1-1; D remains unclear. V dropped 0 bases and J dropped 4 bases, with 12 bases sitting between them. Germline assignment: CDR1 ENHRY and CDR2 SYGVKD. The CDR3 runs to 15 residues. The CDR3 nucleotides read TGTGCCATCAGTGAGTCGTTGGGCTGGGCCACTGAAGCTTTCTTT. It is translated as CAISESLGWATEAFF.

The chain employs TRBV19 and TRBJ1-1; a weak D match, TRBD1 (5 bases). Trimming stripped 6 bases from V and 3 bases from J, with 20 bases between. The CDR3 sequence is 16 residues long. Germline lookup yields CDR1 LNHDA and CDR2 SQIVND (reference sequence). The CDR3: CASRDSGWAAYTEAFF. Here the CDR3 DNA reads TGTGCCAGTAGAGATTCAGGGTGGGCGGCATACACTGAAGCTTTCTTT.

V is TRBV19 and J is TRBJ2-4; possibly TRBD1 for D (6 bases). The CDR3 is made up of 13 amino acids. CDR1 and CDR2 from the germline V gene are LNHDA and SQIVND (reference sequence). V was shortened by 3 bases and J by 15 bases, with 18 bases between the two germline ends. The CDR3 bases are TGTGCCAGTAGTATTTCAGGGGTTGATCTCCCGTACTTC. Protein product: CASSISGVDLPYF.

The CDR3 nucleotides read TGTGCCAGCAGCGGACAGGGGGTTAGCGCCGGGGAGCTGTTTTTT. Amino acid sequence: CASSGQGVSAGELFF. This sequence joins TRBV7-8 and TRBJ2-2; 10 nucleotides agree with TRBD1. V trimming: 5 bases; J trimming: 6 bases; junction bases outside the gene matches: 6. This CDR3 is built from 15 residues. Per germline, CDR1 SGHVS and CDR2 FQNEAQ.